The 29 T cell receptor beta chains below all came from one sample that was sequenced in a study of T cell responses to AZD1222 COVID-19 vaccine. The assay was immunoSEQ multiplex PCR, and TCRdb's table has in-frame clones only and misses some. This sample yields 100,000 to 120,000 clones, of which 88% are seen a single time; 6.5% belongs to the top ten. The sample in question was peripheral blood, obtained 28 days after the second AZD1222 dose. All receptors come from an adult who received the AZD1222 COVID-19 vaccine.

The chain uses TRBV7-9 and TRBJ2-5, with a weak D call TRBD1 (6 bases). V gave up 1 base and J gave up 3 bases, with 18 bases separating them. The CDR3 covers 17 residues. Germline V gives CDR1 SEHNR, CDR2 FQNEAQ (reference sequence). The CDR3 protein is CASSLGVWDTNKETQYF. The CDR3 DNA follows: TGTGCCAGCAGCTTAGGGGTTTGGGACACGAATAAAGAGACCCAGTACTTC.

The rearrangement joins TRBV9 to TRBJ2-1, with 8 bases that match TRBD1. Germline lookup yields CDR1 SGDLS and CDR2 YYNGEE. The V segment lost 0 bases and the J segment 7 bases; nucleotides outside the gene matches: 6. The CDR3 has 15 amino acids. CDR3 residues: CASSVGTGRVNEQFF. In DNA form, the CDR3 reads TGTGCCAGCAGCGTAGGGACAGGGAGAGTAAATGAGCAGTTCTTC.

This chain uses TRBV2 with TRBJ2-3; D may correspond to TRBD1 or TRBD2 (5 bases each). Germline V gives CDR1 SNHLY, CDR2 FYNNEI. The CDR3 covers 14 residues. The V end lost 6 bases, the J end lost 2 bases, and 12 bases lay between the germline ends. CDR3 protein: CASRKGSDTDTQYF. The CDR3, as DNA: TGTGCCAGCAGGAAGGGGAGTGACACAGATACGCAGTATTTT.

Concerning this clone itself: The sample carries other DNA sequences with the same CDR3. CDR3 loop: CASSGLGGARALHF. The CDR3, as DNA: TGTGCCAGCAGTGGGCTAGGGGGCGCACGGGCCCTCCACTTT. The J gene is TRBJ1-6, the V gene TRBV28; 7 nucleotides line up with TRBD1. In germline, CDR1 is MDHEN, CDR2 SYDVKM. Germline trimming cut 5 bases from V and 14 bases from J; bases unmatched to any gene: 12. The length of the CDR3 is 14 residues.

The rearrangement uses TRBV19 and TRBJ1-1, with 7 bases fitting TRBD1. CDR1 is LNHDA and CDR2 is SQIVND in the germline V gene (reference sequence). CDR3 length: 13 amino acids. The V and J ends lost 4 bases and 5 bases, in that order; junction bases with no gene match: 4. The CDR3 region has the DNA TGTGCCAGTAGTAAGGAACAGGGGACTGAAGCTTTCTTT. This sequence encodes CASSKEQGTEAFF.

V gene TRBV27 combines with J gene TRBJ1-6; D remains ambiguous. V was trimmed by 2 bases and J by 0 bases, leaving 8 bases between them. The germline V gene encodes CDR1 MNHEY and CDR2 SMNVEV (reference sequence). The length of the CDR3 is 16 residues. The CDR3 DNA follows: TGTGCCAGCAGTTTAAATAGTGTCTCCTATAATTCACCCCTCCACTTT. It yields the protein CASSLNSVSYNSPLHF.

The chain joins TRBV5-1 to TRBJ2-7; TRBD1 might be the D (5 bases). The CDR3 has 14 residues. Trimming pared 4 bases from V and 3 bases from J, leaving 14 bases between. Germline V gives CDR1 SGHRS, CDR2 YFSETQ. The CDR3 loop is CASSPTTTVYEQYF. Here the CDR3 DNA reads TGCGCCAGCAGCCCCACTACGACAGTCTACGAGCAGTACTTC.

The chain is built from TRBV28 and TRBJ1-2; 11 nucleotides align to TRBD1. The CDR3 loop spans 15 amino acids. The germline gives CDR1 MDHEN, CDR2 SYDVKM. After removal of 4 bases from V and 6 bases from J, the junction contained 7 bases not matched to a gene. CDR3 residues: CASSSAGQGDDGYTF. The DNA of the CDR3 is TGTGCCAGCAGTTCGGCGGGACAGGGGGATGATGGCTACACCTTC.

This clone was recorded at least ten times. The V gene is TRBV27, the J gene TRBJ1-1; a weak D match, TRBD1 (5 bases). The CDR3 runs 13 residues. Per germline, CDR1 MNHEY and CDR2 SMNVEV (reference sequence). Deletions cut 2 bases from V and 6 bases from J, with 10 bases between. This CDR3 reads CASSLGAVAEAFF. In nucleotides, the CDR3 is TGTGCCAGCAGTTTAGGGGCAGTCGCTGAAGCTTTCTTT.

The chain has TRBV6-6 and TRBJ2-7; D might be TRBD1 (6 bases). Trimming left V 8 bases short and J 6 bases short, with 11 bases between. In germline, CDR1 is MNHNY, CDR2 SVGAGI (reference sequence). CDR3 length: 11 amino acids. CDR3 coding DNA: TGTGCCAGCTCCTTGGGGGCCGAGCAGTACTTC. Translating it yields CASSLGAEQYF.

The chain couples TRBV6-5 to TRBJ1-1; the D is unclear. This CDR3 region has 13 residues. The germline V and J ends were trimmed by 7 bases and 1 base, with 10 bases remaining between them. Germline V gene sequence: CDR1 MNHEY, CDR2 SVGAGI. CDR3 DNA sequence: TGTGCCAGCAATTTACGGCAGAACACTGAAGCTTTCTTT. Translating it yields CASNLRQNTEAFF.

This chain uses TRBV24-1 with TRBJ2-3, with D possibly TRBD2 on 6 matching bases. The V and J ends lost 5 bases and 1 base respectively, with 18 bases between them. CDR1 is KGHDR, CDR2 SFDVKD, per germline. This CDR3 contains 17 residues. The CDR3 sequence: CATSGREEVVGTDTQYF. CDR3 DNA: TGTGCCACCAGTGGCAGGGAGGAGGTGGTGGGCACAGATACGCAGTATTTT.

This clone was counted once. The chain recombines TRBV6-6 with TRBJ1-4; no clear D. This CDR3 contains 17 residues. Trimming took 5 bases from V and 0 from J, leaving 16 bases between them. Germline lookup yields CDR1 MNHNY and CDR2 SVGAGI (reference sequence). This CDR3 is CASSPLTQITTNEKLFF. The CDR3 DNA reads TGTGCCAGCAGTCCATTGACACAAATAACAACTAATGAAAAACTGTTTTTT.

CDR3 loop: CASSPLTRDGYTF. The CDR3, as DNA: TGTGCCAGCAGTCCCTTGACCCGGGATGGCTACACCTTC. The rearrangement links TRBV27 to TRBJ1-2; D call uncertain. This CDR3 has 13 residues. With 5 bases removed from V and 6 bases from J, the gap between germline ends came to 13 bases. Germline V CDR1 and CDR2: MNHEY, SMNVEV (reference sequence).

The chain uses TRBV12-3 or TRBV12-4 and TRBJ1-3, with no clear D. The CDR3 covers 13 residues. V gave up 7 bases and J gave up 0 bases, with 7 bases separating them. CDR3 protein: CASTRNSGNTIYF. The CDR3 bases are TGTGCCAGCACTAGGAACTCTGGAAACACCATATATTTT.

This clone was seen only once. The chain links TRBV27 to TRBJ1-6; a possible D gene is TRBD1 (5 bases). Trimming took off 6 bases at V and 10 bases at J, with 16 bases between the two ends. Looked up from germline, CDR1 is MNHEY and CDR2 is SMNVEV (reference sequence). The CDR3 consists of 14 residues. CDR3 protein: CASSKGRSGSPLHF. CDR3 in DNA: TGTGCCAGCAGCAAGGGACGCAGCGGGTCACCCCTCCACTTT.

Written as DNA, the CDR3 is TGCAGCGGGGGGGGTACGAACACTGAAGCTTTCTTT. As protein: CSGGGTNTEAFF. The J gene is TRBJ1-1, the V gene TRBV29-1; possible D gene TRBD1, 5 bases. CDR1 and CDR2 (germline): SQVTM, ANQGSEA. V lost 7 bases, J lost 1 base, and 10 bases lay in between. The CDR3 spans 12 residues. The entire variable domain, with the rest obtained from reference TRBV29-1 and TRBJ1-1, is as follows: SAVISQKPSRDICQRGTSLTIQCQVDSQVTMMFWYRQQPGQSLTLIATANQGSEATYESGFVIDKFPISRPNLTFSTLTVSNMSPEDSSIYLCSGGGTNTEAFFGQGTRLTVV.

The gene calls are TRBV7-9 and TRBJ2-4; maybe TRBD2 (5 bases). Trimming took off 3 bases at V and 8 bases at J, with 11 bases between the two ends. CDR1 is SEHNR and CDR2 is FQNEAQ in the germline V gene (reference sequence). This CDR3 spans 13 amino acids. The CDR3 here is CASSFSARDIQYF. CDR3 DNA: TGTGCCAGCAGCTTTAGCGCCCGTGACATTCAGTACTTC.

The chain is built from TRBV5-6 and TRBJ1-4; unclear D gene. This CDR3 has 15 amino acids. V lost 4 bases, J lost 8 bases, and 18 bases lay in between. Germline CDR1 and CDR2: SGHDT and YYEEEE. The CDR3 protein is CASSGEAPTPEKLFF. In DNA, the CDR3 is TGTGCCAGCAGCGGGGAGGCTCCAACGCCCGAAAAACTGTTTTTT.

This clone was seen only once. The chain has TRBV21-1 and TRBJ1-4. TRBV21-1 is a recognized pseudogene. The CDR3 runs 16 residues. The DNA for the CDR3 is TGTGCCAGCAGCAAAGGAGAGGGGGGGCCGGATGAAAAACTGTTTTTT. Amino acid sequence: CASSKGEGGPDEKLFF.

The chain carries TRBV7-2 and TRBJ2-7; 8 bases agree with TRBD1. V lost 1 base to trimming and J lost 4 bases; unmatched junction nucleotides: 3. There are 14 residues in the CDR3. Germline CDR1 SGHTA, CDR2 FQGNSA. The chain's CDR3 is CASSLVQGGYEQYF. CDR3 DNA sequence: TGTGCCAGCAGCTTAGTACAGGGGGGTTACGAGCAGTACTTC.

This clone came up once. The rearrangement joins TRBV7-3 to TRBJ1-6, with D maybe TRBD1 (6 bases). The CDR3 consists of 13 residues. The germline CDR1 and CDR2 sequences are SGHTA and FQGTGA. The ends were cut back, 3 bases at V and 10 bases at J, with 10 bases in the middle. CDR3 in amino acids: CASSLDRDSPLHF. Here the CDR3 DNA reads TGTGCCAGCAGCTTGGACAGAGACTCACCCCTCCACTTT.

This clone appeared a few times. V is TRBV3-1 (or the pseudogene TRBV3-2) and J is TRBJ1-1, with D perhaps matching TRBD1 (5 bases). This CDR3 region has 13 residues. Deletions cut 4 bases from V and 4 bases from J, with 10 bases between. Per the germline V gene, CDR1 is LGHDT and CDR2 is YNNKEL (reference sequence). The CDR3: CASSPPGFTEAFF. The CDR3 DNA is TGTGCCAGCAGCCCACCAGGGTTCACTGAAGCTTTCTTT.

The V gene is TRBV29-1, the J gene TRBJ1-2; no clear D. Looked up from germline, CDR1 is SQVTM and CDR2 is ANQGSEA. This CDR3 has 11 amino acids. V was trimmed by 0 bases and J by 6 bases, leaving 5 bases between them. CDR3 protein: CSVEETDGYTF. DNA of the CDR3: TGCAGCGTTGAAGAAACAGATGGCTACACCTTC.

This chain joins TRBV18 and TRBJ1-1; 8 nucleotides line up with TRBD1. The CDR3 has 14 residues. Germline loops: CDR1 KGHSH, CDR2 LQKENI. Trimming took 5 bases from V and 3 from J; bases not matched to a gene: 5. The CDR3 spells CASSTLDRDTEAFF. CDR3 bases: TGTGCCAGCTCAACACTGGACAGGGACACTGAAGCTTTCTTT.

Here the CDR3 DNA reads TGCAGTGCTCGGCAGAACTATGGCTACACCTTC. Protein: CSARQNYGYTF. This sequence joins TRBV20-1 and TRBJ1-2; D gene ambiguous. The CDR3 extends over 11 amino acids. Trimming stripped 5 bases from V and 2 bases from J, with 6 bases between. Per the germline V gene, CDR1 is DFQATT and CDR2 is SNEGSKA (reference sequence).

The chain couples TRBV18 to TRBJ1-2; 8 bases line up with TRBD1. V shed 3 bases and J 2 bases; nucleotides not matched to a gene: 5. This CDR3 spans 15 amino acids. Germline V lookup: CDR1 KGHSH, CDR2 LQKENI. The CDR3 spells CASSPGPGGNYGYTF. The CDR3 nucleotides read TGTGCCAGCTCACCTGGACCAGGGGGCAACTATGGCTACACCTTC.

V and J are TRBV10-3 and TRBJ2-7; D remains unclear. The germline V and J ends were trimmed by 3 bases and 3 bases, with 12 bases remaining between them. Germline V lookup: CDR1 ENHRY, CDR2 SYGVKD. The CDR3 totals 14 residues. The CDR3 DNA follows: TGTGCCATCAGTGACTCCCGCGGCGACTACGAGCAGTACTTC. It translates to CAISDSRGDYEQYF.

This clone was seen once. The chain carries TRBV6-1 and TRBJ1-2, with 8 bases that match TRBD1. The V and J ends lost 2 bases and 5 bases, in that order; junction bases with no gene match: 7. This CDR3 is 15 amino acids long. Germline CDR1 MNHNS, CDR2 SASEGT. Here the CDR3 DNA reads TGTGCCAGCAGTGAATTGCAGGGGGCCCTATATGGCTACACCTTC. Its translation: CASSELQGALYGYTF.